A selection of T cell receptor beta chains follows, all from one sample in a study of shared clonotypes between healthy human individuals. The assay was immunoSEQ multiplex PCR, and TCRdb's table has in-frame clones only and misses some. The data contain nearly 2 million clones, about 94% of them singletons. Input material: naive CD8+ T cells sorted from blood. The source is a man younger than 30 in good health. CDR3s include the opening cysteine and the closing phenylalanine or tryptophan. The D gene is left open where the match is weak. Clone size appears in some rows only: once, few, many, or a class for an expanded clone.

abundance	d_gene	v_gene	j_gene	CDR3nt	CDR3aa
.	TRBD1	TRBV6-5	TRBJ1-2	TGTGCCAGCAGTTATACCCTAACAGGGGTCTATGGCTACACCTTC	CASSYTLTGVYGYTF
once	TRBD2	TRBV4-1	TRBJ2-7	TGCGCCAGCAGCCAAGTTGTAGGACTAGCCCGGGAGCAGTACTTC	CASSQVVGLAREQYF
once	.	TRBV30	TRBJ2-2	TGTGCCTGGAGTGCCCGTACCGGGGAGCTGTTTTTT	CAWSARTGELFF
.	.	TRBV29-1	TRBJ2-2	TGCAGCGTTGAAAACACCGGGGAGCTGTTTTTT	CSVENTGELFF
.	.	TRBV13	TRBJ2-7	TGTGCCAGCAGCTCTGACGGGACGACACTGGGGGAGCAGTACTTC	CASSSDGTTLGEQYF
.	TRBD1	TRBV30	TRBJ2-1	TGTGCCTGGGAATACAGGGGGCTCTACAATGAGCAGTTCTTC	CAWEYRGLYNEQFF
once	.	TRBV7-9	TRBJ2-1	TGTGCCAGCCGAGCGAACAATGAGCAGTTCTTC	CASRANNEQFF
.	TRBD2	TRBV30	TRBJ2-5	TGTGCCTGGAGTCCTGGACTAGCGGGGGGAACAGGGGAGACCCAGTACTTC	CAWSPGLAGGTGETQYF
.	.	TRBV28	TRBJ2-7	TGTGCCAGCAGTTCCCCGGGACAAACCTACGAGCAGTACTTC	CASSSPGQTYEQYF
.	TRBD2	TRBV28	TRBJ2-3	TGTGCCAGCAGTCCCGGCCGACTAGCGGGGGGGATACCTAGCACAGATACGCAGTATTTT	CASSPGRLAGGIPSTDTQYF
.	.	TRBV6-6	TRBJ1-1	TGTGCCAGCGATGTCGGCACTGAAGCTTTCTTT	CASDVGTEAFF
.	.	TRBV28	TRBJ1-2	TGTGCCAGCAGTTGGGCGGATGTCTATGGCTACACCTTC	CASSWADVYGYTF
.	TRBD2	TRBV27	TRBJ2-7	TGTGCCAGCAGACAGGTTGGAGCGGGGGGCGAGCAGTACTTC	CASRQVGAGGEQYF
.	TRBD2	TRBV7-6	TRBJ2-7	TGTGCCAGCAGCTTAGAGGCGGGAGATTTCCGGGTCCTCGAGCAGTACTTC	CASSLEAGDFRVLEQYF
.	.	TRBV4-2	TRBJ1-2	TGTGCCAGCAGCCAAGATCCAGGGATGGCGTCCGGCTACACCTTC	CASSQDPGMASGYTF